The 29 T cell receptor beta chains in this list originate from one sample, sequenced in a study of cytomegalovirus exposure and HLA in healthy donors. Researchers ran the PCR with 60 Vbeta and 13 Jbeta primers. Libraries were prepared by immunoSEQ multiplex PCR; TCRdb keeps only in-frame clonotypes and omits some of them. The sample yields more than 95,000 clones, over 80% seen once. The specimen was PBMCs. The receptor source for this set is a man aged 18 to 30 in good health and CMV-seronegative.

The chain employs TRBV5-4 and TRBJ1-2, with D possibly TRBD1 on 5 matching bases. Between the trimmed V and J ends, which lost 3 bases and 1 base, there was a span of 10 bases. Per the germline V gene, CDR1 is SGHNT and CDR2 is YYREEE (reference sequence). This CDR3 has 14 amino acids. Written as DNA, the CDR3 is TGTGCCAGCAGCTACCAGGGTTATAACTATGGCTACACCTTC. As protein: CASSYQGYNYGYTF.

The chain links TRBV7-2 to TRBJ1-1; D is unresolved. The V end was cut by 7 bases, the J end by 5 bases, with 17 bases between. This CDR3 comprises 14 residues. CDR1 is SGHTA, CDR2 FQGNSA, per germline. CDR3: CASTYSGRKTEAFF. The CDR3 nucleotides are TGTGCCAGCACCTACAGCGGCCGGAAAACTGAAGCTTTCTTT.

This chain links TRBV27 with TRBJ2-1; 7 bases are shared with TRBD2. The germline gives CDR1 MNHEY, CDR2 SMNVEV (reference sequence). The V segment lost 4 bases and the J segment 8 bases; nucleotides outside the gene matches: 8. CDR3 size: 14 residues. CDR3 residues: CASSWGGGVDEQFF. CDR3 nucleotide sequence: TGTGCCAGCAGTTGGGGGGGAGGGGTGGATGAGCAGTTCTTC.

The chain combines TRBV4-3 with TRBJ2-1, with D possibly being TRBD1 (6 bases). Germline lookup yields CDR1 LGHNA and CDR2 YSLEER. This CDR3 has 15 amino acids. V lost 0 bases to trimming and J lost 10 bases, with 16 bases between them. The CDR3 nucleotides are TGCGCCAGCAGCCAAGACTATCCCAGGGGTGGGGAGCAGTTCTTC. Protein sequence: CASSQDYPRGGEQFF.

The gene calls are TRBV5-8 and TRBJ2-5, with 9 nucleotides matching TRBD1. The junction had 11 bases not matched to a gene; V was cut back by 4 bases and J by 7 bases. The CDR3 runs 15 residues. CDR1 and CDR2 from the germline V gene are SGHTS and YDEGEE. The CDR3 nucleotides are TGTGCCAGCAGCCTTCGGCGGACAGGGGATGGGACCCAGTACTTC. Amino acid sequence: CASSLRRTGDGTQYF.

The chain carries TRBV13 and TRBJ2-3; D gene uncertain. CDR1 and CDR2 from the germline V gene are PRHDT and FYEKMQ (reference sequence). The V and J ends lost 5 bases and 0 bases respectively, with 12 bases between them. This CDR3 is built from 15 residues. CDR3 in DNA: TGTGCCAGCAGCCCGCCCTGGCAAAGCACAGATACGCAGTATTTT. Its translation: CASSPPWQSTDTQYF.

This clone was counted only a few times. The V gene is TRBV19, the J gene TRBJ1-2; weak D call: TRBD1 (6 bases). V lost 0 bases and J lost 7, with 12 bases in between. Germline CDR1 and CDR2: LNHDA and SQIVND (reference sequence). The CDR3 has 14 amino acids. The CDR3, as DNA: TGTGCCAGTAGTATAGATCAGGGGATCGGTGGCTACACCTTC. Residues: CASSIDQGIGGYTF. The full variable domain, its missing parts supplied by reference TRBV19 and TRBJ1-2, is DGGITQSPKYLFRKEGQNVTLSCEQNLNHDAMYWYRQDPGQGLRLIYYSQIVNDFQKGDIAEGYSVSREKKESFPLTVTSAQKNPTAFYLCASSIDQGIGGYTFGSGTRLTVV.

The sample holds one count of this clone. This CDR3 is CASSVAHSGPYEQYF. CDR3 in DNA: TGTGCCAGCAGCGTAGCCCACTCAGGTCCCTACGAGCAGTACTTC. The rearrangement links TRBV9 to TRBJ2-7; the D is unclear. Germline CDR1 reads SGDLS; CDR2 reads YYNGEE. The CDR3 runs 15 residues. The germline V and J ends were trimmed by 0 bases and 2 bases, with 12 bases remaining between them.

V is TRBV28 and J is TRBJ1-2; 10 nucleotides line up with TRBD1. Germline assignment: CDR1 MDHEN and CDR2 SYDVKM. V lost 6 bases and J lost 6; bases outside the gene matches: 19. This CDR3 comprises 18 residues. The CDR3 loop reads CASSSLWTGGRRLDGYTF. CDR3 coding DNA: TGTGCCAGCAGCAGCCTTTGGACAGGGGGGCGGCGACTCGATGGCTACACCTTC.

The chain carries TRBV4-3 and TRBJ1-1; 12 bases agree with TRBD1. The germline CDR1 and CDR2 sequences are LGHNA and YSLEER. This CDR3 region has 16 residues. The junction had 5 bases not matched to a gene; V was cut back by 3 bases and J by 3 bases. The CDR3 is CASSHRDRGRDTEAFF. The CDR3 DNA is TGCGCCAGCAGCCACCGGGACAGGGGGCGGGACACTGAAGCTTTCTTT.

This sequence joins TRBV7-7 and TRBJ2-1; D is perhaps TRBD1 (7 bases). Per germline, CDR1 SSHAT and CDR2 FNYEAQ (reference sequence). Trimming shortened V by 5 bases and J by 4 bases, and 21 bases separated the two germline ends. The CDR3 runs 17 residues. CDR3 protein: CASSTETGRSGYNEQFF. CDR3 sequence (DNA): TGTGCCAGCAGCACAGAGACAGGGAGGAGTGGGTACAATGAGCAGTTCTTC.

The chain joins TRBV2 to TRBJ2-7; D uncertain. The germline CDR1 and CDR2 sequences are SNHLY and FYNNEI. V was shortened by 6 bases and J by 4 bases, with 4 bases between the two germline ends. The CDR3 is made up of 10 amino acids. CDR3 nucleotide sequence: TGTGCCAGCAGCAATTACGAGCAGTACTTC. Translation gives CASSNYEQYF.

The rearrangement links TRBV28 to TRBJ2-1; no firm D call. V gave up 5 bases and J gave up 4 bases, with 12 bases separating them. The germline V gene has CDR1 MDHEN and CDR2 SYDVKM. The CDR3 covers 14 residues. In nucleotides, the CDR3 is TGTGCCAGCAGTCCGTCTCGCGGATACAATGAGCAGTTCTTC. It codes for CASSPSRGYNEQFF.

The chain employs TRBV7-6 and TRBJ2-2, with D perhaps TRBD2 (5 bases). Germline CDR1 and CDR2: SGHVS and FNYEAQ. V was cut by 2 bases and J by 2 bases, with 15 bases left in between. The CDR3 length is 17 residues. The CDR3: CASSLPPRGYNTGELFF. The CDR3 DNA reads TGTGCCAGCAGCTTACCCCCCCGCGGGTATAACACCGGGGAGCTGTTTTTT. Filled out from reference TRBV7-6 and TRBJ2-2, the complete variable domain reads GAGVSQSPRYKVTKRGQDVALRCDPISGHVSLYWYRQALGQGPEFLTYFNYEAQQDKSGLPNDRFSAERPEGSISTLTIQRTEQRDSAMYRCASSLPPRGYNTGELFFGEGSRLTVL.

V usage is TRBV5-6 and J usage is TRBJ2-1, with 12 bases aligning to TRBD2. The CDR3 runs to 16 residues. Trimming removed 4 bases from V and 3 bases from J; junction bases left unmatched: 5. The V gene's germline CDR1 is SGHDT and CDR2 YYEEEE. CDR3 amino acids: CASSETSGRLYNEQFF. CDR3 nucleotides: TGTGCCAGCAGCGAGACTAGCGGGAGACTCTACAATGAGCAGTTCTTC.

This sequence joins TRBV27 and TRBJ2-1, with a possible D match to TRBD2 (7 bases). The ends were cut back, 2 bases at V and 8 bases at J, with 19 bases in the middle. Germline V gives CDR1 MNHEY, CDR2 SMNVEV (reference sequence). CDR3 length: 16 amino acids. The CDR3 protein is CASSLIRRGPQDEQFF. The CDR3 DNA sequence: TGTGCCAGCAGTTTAATTCGGCGGGGGCCCCAAGATGAGCAGTTCTTC.

V is TRBV15 and J is TRBJ1-2; 8 nucleotides agree with TRBD1. CDR3 length: 14 amino acids. Germline loops: CDR1 LNHNV, CDR2 YYDKDF (reference sequence). Losses at the gene ends were 5 bases for V and 8 bases for J; bases not matched to a gene: 10. CDR3 in DNA: TGTGCCACCAGCGCCCCCAAGACAGGGGACGGCTACACCTTC. Translating gives CATSAPKTGDGYTF.

In its sample, this clone was seen once. This chain joins TRBV19 and TRBJ1-3, with 7 bases aligning to TRBD1. J was trimmed by 2 bases and V by 7 bases; bases with no gene match: 8. This CDR3 region has 15 residues. Per germline, CDR1 LNHDA and CDR2 SQIVND (reference sequence). The CDR3 reads CASKDRASAGNTIYF. The CDR3 DNA reads TGTGCCAGTAAAGACAGGGCCTCCGCTGGAAACACCATATATTTT. Full variable domain (outside the CDR3, taken from reference TRBV19 and TRBJ1-3): DGGITQSPKYLFRKEGQNVTLSCEQNLNHDAMYWYRQDPGQGLRLIYYSQIVNDFQKGDIAEGYSVSREKKESFPLTVTSAQKNPTAFYLCASKDRASAGNTIYFGEGSWLTVV.

The chain couples TRBV7-2 to TRBJ1-1; no clear D. The germline gives CDR1 SGHTA, CDR2 FQGNSA. Trimming shortened V by 5 bases and J by 5 bases, and 9 bases separated the two germline ends. The CDR3 is 12 amino acids. The CDR3 loop reads CASSVAGTEAFF. For the CDR3, the DNA is TGTGCCAGCAGCGTCGCGGGGACTGAAGCTTTCTTT. The full variable domain, completed using reference TRBV7-2 and TRBJ1-1, is GAGVSQSPSNKVTEKGKDVELRCDPISGHTALYWYRQSLGQGLEFLIYFQGNSAPDKSGLPSDRFSAERTGGSVSTLTIQRTQQEDSAVYLCASSVAGTEAFFGQGTRLTVV.

The chain links TRBV7-6 to TRBJ2-7; D is unclear. The CDR3 is made up of 14 amino acids. With 2 bases removed from V and 3 bases from J, the gap between germline ends came to 11 bases. The germline gives CDR1 SGHVS, CDR2 FNYEAQ. In DNA, the CDR3 is TGTGCCAGCAGCTTAAAGACTGACTTCTACGAGCAGTACTTC. This sequence encodes CASSLKTDFYEQYF.

V gene TRBV5-1 combines with J gene TRBJ2-2; 8 bases are a match to TRBD1. CDR1 SGHRS and CDR2 YFSETQ come from the germline V gene. V lost 8 bases, J lost 6 bases, and 9 bases stayed unmatched. This CDR3 has 14 amino acids. CDR3 sequence (DNA): TGCGCCAGTTTGCCGACAGGGGAGCCCGGGGAGCTGTTTTTT. It yields the protein CASLPTGEPGELFF.

The chain has TRBV7-9 and TRBJ2-3; D unclear. CDR3 length: 14 residues. Germline V lookup: CDR1 SEHNR, CDR2 FQNEAQ (reference sequence). The germline V and J ends were trimmed by 5 bases and 2 bases, with 11 bases remaining between them. DNA of the CDR3: TGTGCCAGCAGCCTCCCCGTCCCCACAGATACGCAGTATTTT. Translating it yields CASSLPVPTDTQYF.

The chain recombines TRBV5-1 with TRBJ1-5; D may be TRBD1 (6 bases). The CDR3 covers 14 residues. Germline CDR1 SGHRS, CDR2 YFSETQ. The V end was cut by 3 bases, the J end by 0 bases, with 7 bases between. The CDR3 spells CASSSGVSNQPQHF. CDR3 sequence (DNA): TGCGCCAGCAGCTCAGGGGTTAGCAATCAGCCCCAGCATTTT. Full variable domain (missing parts from reference TRBV5-1 and TRBJ1-5): KAGVTQTPRYLIKTRGQQVTLSCSPISGHRSVSWYQQTPGQGLQFLFEYFSETQRNKGNFPGRFSGRQFSNSRSEMNVSTLELGDSALYLCASSSGVSNQPQHFGDGTRLSIL.

V and J are TRBV6-6 and TRBJ2-5; tentatively, D is TRBD1 (6 bases). CDR3 length equals 14 residues. Germline lookup yields CDR1 MNHNY and CDR2 SVGAGI (reference sequence). Trimming removed 2 bases at V and 4 bases at J, with 11 bases between. The CDR3: CASSYGQGIETQYF. The CDR3 DNA reads TGTGCCAGCAGTTACGGGCAGGGGATAGAGACCCAGTACTTC.

This clone appeared once. The chain carries TRBV7-9 and TRBJ1-3, with 7 bases fitting TRBD1. Per germline, CDR1 SEHNR and CDR2 FQNEAQ (reference sequence). The CDR3 extends over 15 amino acids. Unmatched junction bases numbered 2, after V lost 1 base and J lost 2 bases. CDR3 sequence reads: CASSLEGTAGNTIYF. CDR3 DNA sequence: TGTGCCAGCAGCTTAGAGGGGACAGCTGGAAACACCATATATTTT. The whole variable domain, filled in from reference TRBV7-9 and TRBJ1-3, reads DTGVSQNPRHKITKRGQNVTFRCDPISEHNRLYWYRQTLGQGPEFLTYFQNEAQLEKSRLLSDRFSAERPKGSFSTLEIQRTEQGDSAMYLCASSLEGTAGNTIYFGEGSWLTVV.

V gene TRBV7-2 combines with J gene TRBJ2-1; D gene unclear. V gave up 3 bases and J gave up 8 bases, with 8 bases separating them. The CDR3 is made up of 12 amino acids. Germline CDR1 reads SGHTA; CDR2 reads FQGNSA. The CDR3 coding sequence is TGTGCCAGCAGCTTTACATCCTATGAGCAGTTCTTC. Amino acids: CASSFTSYEQFF.

The chain couples TRBV6-6 to TRBJ1-5; no clear D. Between the trimmed V and J ends, which lost 6 bases and 3 bases, there was a span of 12 bases. Per the germline V gene, CDR1 is MNHNY and CDR2 is SVGAGI (reference sequence). This CDR3 comprises 14 residues. CDR3 sequence reads: CASSPPGVNQPQHF. The DNA of the CDR3 is TGTGCCAGCAGCCCCCCCGGGGTCAATCAGCCCCAGCATTTT.

The chain links TRBV4-3 to TRBJ2-2; tentative D call: TRBD1 (7 bases). With 4 bases removed from V and 6 bases from J, the gap between germline ends came to 18 bases. Germline CDR1 LGHNA, CDR2 YSLEER. This CDR3 has 16 amino acids. CDR3 residues: CASSRSTGWRAGELFF. CDR3 coding DNA: TGCGCCAGCAGCCGATCGACAGGGTGGAGGGCCGGGGAGCTGTTTTTT.

The chain uses TRBV28 and TRBJ2-1, with D tentatively TRBD2 (6 bases). Germline V CDR1 and CDR2: MDHEN, SYDVKM. V gave up 2 bases and J gave up 8 bases, with 31 bases separating them. This CDR3 spans 20 amino acids. CDR3 sequence: CASSLRIDSGVVFGGDEQFF. The CDR3 bases are TGTGCCAGCAGTTTAAGGATAGATTCGGGAGTAGTATTTGGTGGGGATGAGCAGTTCTTC.